This T cell receptor (beta chain) came from a study of cytomegalovirus exposure and HLA in healthy donors. At the level of the study: Caucasian-associated ancestry cluster membership applied to approximately 80% of some 400 genotyped donors. Findings and caveats of the study: CMV antigen specificity was confirmed in vitro for a few CMV-associated chains.

CDR3 length equals 15 residues. In germline, CDR1 is LGHNA, CDR2 YSLEER. V was trimmed by 4 bases and J by 4 bases, leaving 11 bases between them. This clone was counted only a few times. What it binds is unknown. PCR involved 60 Vbeta and 13 Jbeta primers. In the study's own analysis: Later analysis identified approximately 80 million unique TCR beta chains, about 10 million shared. The assay was immunoSEQ multiplex PCR, and TCRdb's table has in-frame clones only and misses some. The V and J calls and clone size come from that table; D and trimming were worked out from the DNA. The sample contains about 190,000 clones, 84% of which appear only once.

The rearrangement links TRBV4-3 to TRBJ2-6, with D tentatively TRBD2 (5 bases). This receptor was obtained from a woman between 45 and 60 years old in good health and CMV-seropositive. Sequenced material: PBMCs. CDR3 amino acids: CASSPEEAGANVLTF. DNA for the CDR3: TGCGCCAGCAGCCCCGAGGAGGCGGGGGCCAACGTCCTGACTTTC.